The subject of this entry is one TCR beta chain. What it binds is unknown. The record originates from a study of blood T cells in healthy people across ages. Regarding the study as a whole: Age showed a roughly linear inverse relationship with TCR beta diversity per million T cells. In these data, TCR beta diversity tracked strongly with naive T cell percentage.

This CDR3 contains 14 residues. The germline V gene has CDR1 SGHDN and CDR2 FVKESK. Trimming stripped 1 base from V and 6 bases from J, with 9 bases between. Primed by a sample-barcoded 5' primer and a J-beta primer mix, a second PCR proceeded for 7 to 11 cycles. The yield of each sample was at least 2.5 million CDR3-containing paired-end reads. TCRdb re-analysed the 5' RACE reads in MiXCR, keeping a single row per CDR3 protein. Here the sample spans roughly 900,000 distinct CDR3 sequences, around 49% being singletons. The chain uses TRBV14 and TRBJ2-2, with D possibly being TRBD1 (5 bases). The sequence was obtained from a man aged 30 to 39 in good health. Sequencing was carried out using blood. CDR3 sequence reads: CASSQVLGAGELFF. The CDR3 nucleotides read TGTGCCAGCAGCCAAGTATTAGGGGCCGGGGAGCTGTTTTTT.